Only a few counts were recorded for the clone carrying this T cell receptor (beta chain). Its antigen is not identified. The source of the sample is a study of cytomegalovirus exposure and HLA in healthy donors. Study as a whole: Earlier sequencing of 150 million to 200 million T cells yielded 120 million or so unique TCR beta sequences. Whole-study results and caveats: In all likelihood, a cluster of highly shared sequence variants was a sequencing artifact.

This PCR relied on a set of 60 Vbeta primers and 13 Jbeta primers. Method: immunoSEQ multiplex PCR; TCRdb's copy keeps in-frame clones and lacks some. Of some 120,000 clones in the sample, roughly a tenth were seen once. Material: PBMCs. The receptor was isolated from a woman between 18 and 30 years old in good health and CMV-seropositive.

Here the CDR3 DNA reads TGTGCCAGCAGCTCGGTTCCCTACAATGAGCAGTTCTTC. It is translated as CASSSVPYNEQFF. The V call is TRBV7-9, the J call TRBJ2-1, with D hard to call. The CDR3 covers 13 residues. Between the trimmed V and J ends, which lost 4 bases and 2 bases, there was a span of 6 bases. The germline CDR1 and CDR2 sequences are SEHNR and FQNEAQ (reference sequence).